The T cell receptor (beta chain) described here comes from a study of T cell responses to AZD1222 COVID-19 vaccine. V lost 3 bases and J lost 12, with 12 bases in between. CDR1 is LGHDT, CDR2 YNNKEL, per germline (reference sequence). This CDR3 has 13 amino acids. Clones were read by immunoSEQ multiplex PCR, and TCRdb kept only the in-frame ones, dropping some. The table shows under 120,000 clones, with approximately 90% occurring only once. Study-level results: Repertoires in all cases were sampled only once the peak T cell response had passed. White British people made up most donors, females outnumbered males, and clonal diversity was possibly underestimated. Only a handful of AZD1222 recipients, five to seven in all, had baseline seropositivity.

With regard to this clone: Antigen specificity is unknown.

This chain joins TRBV3-1 (or the pseudogene TRBV3-2) and TRBJ1-6; D gene unclear. The sequenced sample was peripheral blood, obtained 28 days after the second AZD1222 dose. The source of this sequence is an adult who received the AZD1222 COVID-19 vaccine. CDR3 DNA: TGTGCCAGCAGCCAGGACTGGATAGAACCCCTCCACTTT. Encoded protein: CASSQDWIEPLHF.